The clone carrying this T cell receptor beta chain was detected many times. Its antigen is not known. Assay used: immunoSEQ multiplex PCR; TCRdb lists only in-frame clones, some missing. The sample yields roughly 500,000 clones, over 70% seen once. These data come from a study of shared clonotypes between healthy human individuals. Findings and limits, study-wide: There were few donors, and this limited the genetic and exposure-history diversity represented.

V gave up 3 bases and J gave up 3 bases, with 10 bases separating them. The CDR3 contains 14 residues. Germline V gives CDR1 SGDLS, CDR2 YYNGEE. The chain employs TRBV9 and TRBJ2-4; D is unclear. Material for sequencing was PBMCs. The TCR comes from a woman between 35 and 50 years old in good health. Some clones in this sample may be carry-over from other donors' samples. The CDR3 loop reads CASSEQPYKNIQYF. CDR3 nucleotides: TGTGCCAGCAGCGAACAGCCTTACAAAAACATTCAGTACTTC.